This TCR beta chain was documented in a study of radiotherapy plus CTLA-4 blockade in lung cancer. A remark on this clone: What it binds is not known. The sample carries other DNA sequences with the same CDR3.

People whose metastatic non-small-cell lung cancer was chemo-refractory got focal radiation along with CTLA-4 blockade by ipilimumab. Libraries were prepared by immunoSEQ multiplex PCR; TCRdb keeps only in-frame clonotypes and omits some of them. The sample holds 84,000 or so clones, under 85% seen once. Overall study findings and caveats: Early blood T cell clone dynamics, with interferon-beta, were reported to best predict response.

There are 14 residues in the CDR3. Germline V gives CDR1 SGHTA, CDR2 FQGNSA. Trimming removed 3 bases at V and 0 bases at J, with 8 bases between. The source of this sequence is a human donor with non-small cell lung cancer that progressed on radiotherapy plus ipilimumab. The chain combines TRBV7-2 with TRBJ1-1, with a possible D match to TRBD1 (5 bases). The material was peripheral blood, obtained from a patient treated with radiotherapy plus ipilimumab. The CDR3 loop is CASSFGTVNTEAFF. CDR3 sequence (DNA): TGTGCCAGCAGCTTTGGGACCGTGAACACTGAAGCTTTCTTT.